These 10 T cell receptor beta chains share one sample of origin, sequenced in a study of T cell responses to AZD1222 COVID-19 vaccine (dated by TCRdb to the early 2020s). Libraries were prepared through the immunoSEQ multiplex PCR assay. TCRdb re-hosts the immuneACCESS table, in-frame sequences only. Its copies lack some clones; in the studies checked, an unresolved V gene accounts for under half of them, and the cause for the rest is not known. Present in this sample are about 100,000 clones, around 87% of which were seen just once. The ten most abundant clones make up 4% to 5% of the sample. The sample's time point, from its label and the paper: baseline before first vaccination. Per the publication, the treatment or condition label means: meningococcal conjugate vaccine given as trial control. The starting material was peripheral blood, obtained on day 0 of MenACWY control vaccination. The receptors were sampled from an adult in good health.

The gene calls are TRBV3-1 (or the pseudogene TRBV3-2) and TRBJ2-5; the D is unclear. Germline CDR1 and CDR2: LGHDT and YNNKEL (reference sequence). CDR3 length: 13 amino acids. Trimming left V 10 bases short and J 5 bases short, with 17 bases between. CDR3 nucleotides: TGTGCCACTCAAGCCCCGGCACGGGAGACCCAGTACTTC. This encodes CATQAPARETQYF.

As concerns this clone: The sample has other DNA sequences that encode this CDR3 too. The rearrangement joins TRBV7-2 to TRBJ1-5; D gene ambiguous. The CDR3 totals 15 residues. Per germline, CDR1 SGHTA and CDR2 FQGNSA. V was trimmed by 0 bases and J by 1 base, leaving 7 bases between them. CDR3 DNA: TGTGCCAGCAGCTTAGCGGGAGGGAGCAATCAGCCCCAGCATTTT. Encoded protein: CASSLAGGSNQPQHF.

The V and J genes are TRBV7-2 and TRBJ2-3; D is undetermined. The CDR3 covers 14 residues. V was clipped by 1 base and J by 4 bases, with 9 bases between them. Germline V gives CDR1 SGHTA, CDR2 FQGNSA. This chain's CDR3 is CASSLDSMADTQYF. The CDR3 nucleotides read TGTGCCAGCAGCTTAGATTCGATGGCAGATACGCAGTATTTT.

The chain links TRBV19 to TRBJ1-5, with D possibly matching TRBD1 (5 bases). CDR1 is LNHDA, CDR2 SQIVND, per germline (reference sequence). This CDR3 is 16 amino acids long. Trimming took off 3 bases at V and 2 bases at J, with 14 bases between the two ends. The CDR3 is CASSIEGRSGNQPQHF. As DNA, the CDR3 is TGTGCCAGTAGTATCGAGGGGAGGAGCGGCAATCAGCCCCAGCATTTT.

The rearrangement uses TRBV14 and TRBJ2-7; 9 bases agree with TRBD1. This CDR3 contains 15 residues. V lost 3 bases, J lost 4 bases, and 7 bases stayed unmatched. CDR1 is SGHDN and CDR2 is FVKESK in the germline V gene. CDR3 nucleotide sequence: TGTGCCAGCAGCCAGGGACAGGGTAGGAGGTACGAGCAGTACTTC. The encoded protein is CASSQGQGRRYEQYF. The full variable domain, its missing parts supplied by reference TRBV14 and TRBJ2-7, is EAGVTQFPSHSVIEKGQTVTLRCDPISGHDNLYWYRRVMGKEIKFLLHFVKESKQDESGMPNNRFLAERTGGTYSTLKVQPAELEDSGVYFCASSQGQGRRYEQYFGPGTRLTVT.

V is TRBV6-4 and J is TRBJ1-2; unclear D gene. V lost 4 bases and J 3 bases, leaving 12 bases between the germline ends. Germline lookup yields CDR1 MRHNA and CDR2 SNTAGT. The CDR3 spans 14 residues. The CDR3: CASSVGPGDYGYTF. CDR3 nucleotides: TGTGCCAGCAGTGTCGGTCCGGGTGACTATGGCTACACCTTC.

The chain combines TRBV28 with TRBJ1-5; 10 bases map to TRBD1. J lost 1 base, V lost 1 base, and 4 bases had no gene match. Germline loops: CDR1 MDHEN, CDR2 SYDVKM. The CDR3 sequence is 17 residues long. CDR3 region: CASSLLGQGMSNQPQHF. The CDR3 DNA is TGTGCCAGCAGTTTATTGGGACAGGGGATGAGCAATCAGCCCCAGCATTTT.

The rearrangement links TRBV3-1 (or the pseudogene TRBV3-2) to TRBJ1-2; no firm D call. The CDR3 consists of 15 residues. CDR1 and CDR2 (germline): LGHDT, YNNKEL (reference sequence). Trimming took off 0 bases at V and 5 bases at J, with 13 bases between the two ends. In DNA form, the CDR3 reads TGTGCCAGCAGCCAAGACTATTCTCCTACTTATGGCTACACCTTC. This translates into CASSQDYSPTYGYTF.

This chain uses TRBV6-2 or TRBV6-3 with TRBJ2-5; 12 bases are a match to TRBD2. CDR1 and CDR2 from the germline V gene are MNHEY and SVGEGT. The CDR3 contains 17 residues. The V and J ends lost 0 bases and 5 bases, in that order; junction bases with no gene match: 7. Here the CDR3 reads CASSYSTSGREMETQYF. CDR3 nucleotides: TGTGCCAGCAGTTACTCGACTAGCGGGAGAGAGATGGAGACCCAGTACTTC.

The CDR3 loop reads CASSLTRKNTEAFF. Here the CDR3 DNA reads TGCGCCAGCAGCTTAACAAGGAAGAACACTGAAGCTTTCTTT. The chain carries TRBV5-1 and TRBJ1-1; D remains ambiguous. V was trimmed by 2 bases and J by 1 base, leaving 9 bases between them. CDR3 length: 14 residues. Germline CDR1 reads SGHRS; CDR2 reads YFSETQ.